This passage covers 20 T cell receptor beta chains from one sample sequenced in a study of blood T cell repertoires in COVID-19. The repertoire was sequenced with immunoSEQ multiplex PCR; TCRdb's copy has only in-frame clones and lacks some. The sample has roughly 180,000 clones; approximately 84% are singletons. The material sequenced was peripheral blood. The receptors come from a man between 40 and 49 years old who had recovered from COVID-19.

The chain carries TRBV19 and TRBJ1-2, with TRBD1 as a possible D gene (5 bases). CDR3 size: 12 residues. The germline V and J ends were trimmed by 3 bases and 8 bases, with 10 bases remaining between them. The germline gives CDR1 LNHDA, CDR2 SQIVND (reference sequence). CDR3 protein: CASSIPQGGYTF. CDR3 sequence (DNA): TGTGCCAGTAGTATCCCCCAGGGCGGCTACACCTTC.

This chain uses TRBV5-8 with TRBJ1-2; 8 bases are a match to TRBD1. CDR1 SGHTS and CDR2 YDEGEE come from the germline V gene. Trimming removed 4 bases from V and 5 bases from J; junction bases left unmatched: 4. This CDR3 contains 13 residues. DNA of the CDR3: TGTGCCAGCAGCCCCCGGACAGGGTATGGCTACACCTTC. Protein sequence: CASSPRTGYGYTF.

This clone came up once. V and J are TRBV10-3 and TRBJ2-7; TRBD1 might be the D (6 bases). CDR3 length: 14 residues. The V gene lost 4 bases and the J gene lost 1 base, with 11 bases spanning the gap. Per the germline V gene, CDR1 is ENHRY and CDR2 is SYGVKD. CDR3 in amino acids: CAISATTGSYEQYF. The CDR3 DNA reads as TGTGCCATCAGTGCCACGACAGGATCCTACGAGCAGTACTTC.

The sample holds one count of this clone. The V gene is TRBV6-5, the J gene TRBJ1-5; 10 nucleotides align to TRBD1. After removal of 0 bases from V and 6 bases from J, the junction contained 2 bases not matched to a gene. The CDR3 is 15 residues long. CDR1 is MNHEY, CDR2 SVGAGI, per germline. The CDR3 DNA reads TGTGCCAGCAGTTACTCTGGGACAGGGGTTCAGCCCCAGCATTTT. Amino acids: CASSYSGTGVQPQHF.

This rearrangement joins TRBV11-3 to TRBJ1-3; tentative D call: TRBD1 (5 bases). Trimming took off 4 bases at V and 0 bases at J, with 13 bases between the two ends. This CDR3 is built from 16 residues. Germline V gives CDR1 SGHNT, CDR2 YENEEA. CDR3 DNA sequence: TGTGCCAGCAGCTCCCCAGGGCGGAGCTCTGGAAACACCATATATTTT. Residues: CASSSPGRSSGNTIYF.

CDR3 nucleotides: TGTGCCAGCAGCCTCGGGGGGGGAAGGCATGAAAAACTGTTTTTT. It translates to CASSLGGGRHEKLFF. This chain links TRBV3-1 (or the pseudogene TRBV3-2) with TRBJ1-4; TRBD1 is a possible D gene (5 bases). Deletions cut 4 bases from V and 6 bases from J, with 15 bases between. CDR1 is LGHDT, CDR2 YNNKEL, per germline (reference sequence). This CDR3 has 15 amino acids.

This chain connects TRBV20-1 to TRBJ2-1, with 10 nucleotides matching TRBD2. Trimming at V came to 3 bases and at J to 3 bases, leaving 8 bases not matched to a gene. The CDR3 contains 16 residues. Germline values: CDR1 DFQATT, CDR2 SNEGSKA (reference sequence). CDR3: CSASSPGTSVYNEQFF. For the CDR3, the DNA is TGCAGTGCTAGTAGTCCCGGGACTAGCGTCTACAATGAGCAGTTCTTC.

The chain links TRBV6-5 to TRBJ2-1, with 9 bases lining up with TRBD2. V lost 8 bases, J lost 6 bases, and 11 bases stayed unmatched. The CDR3 sequence is 15 residues long. Germline assignment: CDR1 MNHEY and CDR2 SVGAGI. In nucleotides, the CDR3 is TGTGCCAGCCACCACGGGCTAGCGGGGTCCAATGAGCAGTTCTTC. This codes for CASHHGLAGSNEQFF.

The V and J genes are TRBV7-2 and TRBJ2-3, with D possibly TRBD2 on 7 matching bases. Germline V lookup: CDR1 SGHTA, CDR2 FQGNSA. Trimming removed 0 bases at V and 0 bases at J, with 16 bases between. The CDR3 runs to 18 residues. CDR3 residues: CASSLARGGGYSTDTQYF. The CDR3 region has the DNA TGTGCCAGCAGCTTAGCGCGGGGCGGGGGCTATAGCACAGATACGCAGTATTTT.

V and J are TRBV6-1 and TRBJ1-2; D is uncertain. V dropped 3 bases and J dropped 1 base, with 3 bases sitting between them. The length of the CDR3 is 12 residues. Germline V lookup: CDR1 MNHNS, CDR2 SASEGT. The CDR3, as DNA: TGTGCCAGCAGTGACAATAACTATGGCTACACCTTC. Translating it yields CASSDNNYGYTF.

The chain carries TRBV28 and TRBJ1-2; no clear D gene. The CDR3 extends over 13 amino acids. Germline V CDR1 and CDR2: MDHEN, SYDVKM. V lost 3 bases to trimming and J lost 3 bases, with 8 bases between them. The CDR3 DNA is TGTGCCAGCAGTTTCGGGGAGGACTATGGCTACACCTTC. It yields the protein CASSFGEDYGYTF.

This sequence joins TRBV29-1 and TRBJ2-2; 8 bases line up with TRBD2. Germline assignment: CDR1 SQVTM and CDR2 ANQGSEA. The CDR3 runs to 14 residues. Trimming took 6 bases from V and 2 from J; bases not matched to a gene: 5. The CDR3 DNA sequence: TGCAGCGTATCCGGGACTAGTAACACCGGGGAGCTGTTTTTT. This translates into CSVSGTSNTGELFF.

This chain connects TRBV21-1 to TRBJ2-7; the listed D gene, TRBD1, was not tested against the DNA. TRBV21-1 is reported as a pseudogene. The CDR3 runs 14 residues. This chain's CDR3 is CASTQAGGPGEQYF. The CDR3 DNA reads as TGTGCCAGCACCCAGGCCGGTGGCCCTGGGGAGCAGTACTTC.

This chain connects TRBV18 to TRBJ2-4; the match to TRBD1 covers 8 bases. The V gene's germline CDR1 is KGHSH and CDR2 LQKENI. V dropped 1 base and J dropped 4; count of bases not matched to a gene: 3. The CDR3 length is 15 residues. CDR3 loop: CASSPRQGPKNIQYF. The DNA of the CDR3 is TGTGCCAGCTCACCACGACAGGGGCCAAAAAACATTCAGTACTTC.

A single count supports this clone. The identical CDR3 is also encoded by other nucleotide sequences in the sample. The CDR3 reads CASSVGGITGELFF. The DNA for the CDR3 is TGTGCCAGCAGCGTTGGGGGGATCACCGGGGAGCTGTTTTTT. This sequence joins TRBV9 and TRBJ2-2, with TRBD2 as a possible D gene (6 bases). Germline V gene data show CDR1 as SGDLS and CDR2 as YYNGEE. V dropped 2 bases and J dropped 4 bases, with 9 bases sitting between them. CDR3 length: 14 amino acids.

This clone has just one count. V and J are TRBV2 and TRBJ1-4; D is uncertain. Germline CDR1 is SNHLY and CDR2 is FYNNEI. The CDR3 runs 13 residues. The ends were cut back, 6 bases at V and 7 bases at J, with 12 bases in the middle. The DNA for the CDR3 is TGTGCCAGCAGCCCAGTCCGGGGTGAAAAACTGTTTTTT. Protein: CASSPVRGEKLFF.

The chain combines TRBV6-5 with TRBJ1-3; D call uncertain. Germline V gene lookup returns CDR1 MNHEY and CDR2 SVGAGI. V lost 5 bases to trimming and J lost 0 bases, with 11 bases between them. The CDR3 loop spans 15 amino acids. CDR3 bases: TGTGCCAGCAGTCCACACAGTCCCTCTGGAAACACCATATATTTT. This sequence encodes CASSPHSPSGNTIYF.

This clone was observed a few times. The chain employs TRBV27 and TRBJ2-1; TRBD2 matches 11 bases. Germline V gene data show CDR1 as MNHEY and CDR2 as SMNVEV (reference sequence). This CDR3 is 15 amino acids long. The J segment lost 4 bases and the V segment lost 4 bases, leaving 3 bases of the junction unmatched. DNA of the CDR3: TGTGCCAGCAGTTGGCTAGCGGGAGGATACAATGAGCAGTTCTTC. Residues: CASSWLAGGYNEQFF.

This chain connects TRBV19 to TRBJ1-3; D is unresolved. In germline, CDR1 is LNHDA, CDR2 SQIVND (reference sequence). CDR3 length equals 13 residues. The V end lost 6 bases, the J end lost 0 bases, and 6 bases lay between the germline ends. CDR3 in amino acids: CASRLSSGNTIYF. CDR3 coding DNA: TGTGCCAGTAGGTTGAGCTCTGGAAACACCATATATTTT.

V is TRBV29-1 and J is TRBJ2-1; TRBD2 matches at 8 bases. The CDR3 length is 11 residues. The germline V gene has CDR1 SQVTM and CDR2 ANQGSEA. V shed 3 bases, J shed 9 bases, and the junction held 1 base outside the gene matches. The DNA for the CDR3 is TGCAGCGTTGACGGGGGGGGTGAGCAGTTCTTC. Its protein is CSVDGGGEQFF.